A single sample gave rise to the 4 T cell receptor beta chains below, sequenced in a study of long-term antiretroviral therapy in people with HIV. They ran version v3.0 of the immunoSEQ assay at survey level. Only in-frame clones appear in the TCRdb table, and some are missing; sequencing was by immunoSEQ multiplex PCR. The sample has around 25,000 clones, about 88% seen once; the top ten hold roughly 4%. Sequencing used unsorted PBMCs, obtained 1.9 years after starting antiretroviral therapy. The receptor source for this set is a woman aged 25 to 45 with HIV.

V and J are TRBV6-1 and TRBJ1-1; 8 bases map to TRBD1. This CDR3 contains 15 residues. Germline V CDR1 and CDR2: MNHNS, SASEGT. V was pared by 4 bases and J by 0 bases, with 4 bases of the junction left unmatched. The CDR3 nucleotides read TGTGCCAGCAGTGCCCGGACAGGGTTGAACACTGAAGCTTTCTTT. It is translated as CASSARTGLNTEAFF.

CDR3 amino acids: CSPGPSRDSTSPYNSPLHF. The CDR3 nucleotides read TGCAGCCCCGGGCCATCCCGGGACTCCACGAGCCCCTATAATTCACCCCTCCACTTT. This chain connects TRBV29-1 to TRBJ1-6; possibly TRBD1 for D (5 bases). Trimming pared 8 bases from V and 2 bases from J, leaving 28 bases between. The CDR3 length is 19 residues. CDR1 and CDR2 from the germline V gene are SQVTM and ANQGSEA.

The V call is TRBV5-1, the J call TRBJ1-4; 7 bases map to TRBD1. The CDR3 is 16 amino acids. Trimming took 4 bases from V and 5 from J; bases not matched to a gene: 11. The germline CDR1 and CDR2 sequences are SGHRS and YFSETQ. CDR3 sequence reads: CASSPDRLGMNEKLFF. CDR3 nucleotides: TGCGCCAGCAGCCCGGACAGGCTCGGCATGAATGAAAAACTGTTTTTT.

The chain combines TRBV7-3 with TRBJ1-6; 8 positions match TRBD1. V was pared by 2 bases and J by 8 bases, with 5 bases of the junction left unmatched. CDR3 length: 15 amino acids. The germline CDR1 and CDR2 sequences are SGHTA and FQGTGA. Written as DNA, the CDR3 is TGTGCCAGCAGCTTATTTGGACAGGGATATTCACCCCTCCACTTT. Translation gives CASSLFGQGYSPLHF. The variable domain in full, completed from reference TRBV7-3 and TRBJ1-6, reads GAGVSQTPSNKVTEKGKYVELRCDPISGHTALYWYRQSLGQGPEFLIYFQGTGAADDSGLPNDRFFAVRPEGSVSTLKIQRTERGDSAVYLCASSLFGQGYSPLHFGNGTRLTVT.